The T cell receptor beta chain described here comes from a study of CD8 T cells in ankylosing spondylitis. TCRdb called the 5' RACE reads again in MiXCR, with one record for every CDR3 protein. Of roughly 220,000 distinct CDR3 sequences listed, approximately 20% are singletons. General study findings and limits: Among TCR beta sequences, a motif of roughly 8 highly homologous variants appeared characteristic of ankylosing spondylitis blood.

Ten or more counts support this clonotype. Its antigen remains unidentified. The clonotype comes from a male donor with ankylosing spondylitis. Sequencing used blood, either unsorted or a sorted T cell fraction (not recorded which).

The CDR3 DNA is TGTGCCAGCAGTTCCCCGGACAGGACAGATACGCAGTATTTT. Encoded protein: CASSSPDRTDTQYF. V usage is TRBV12-3 or TRBV12-4 and J usage is TRBJ2-3, with TRBD1 matching over 7 bases. The CDR3 consists of 14 residues. The J segment lost 3 bases and the V segment lost 4 bases, leaving 4 bases of the junction unmatched.